This T cell receptor beta chain was recovered during a study of blood T cell repertoires in COVID-19. For the study at large: Samples of COVID-19 (acute and convalescent) were obtained from the United States, Italy and Spain.

The CDR3 consists of 13 residues. With 5 bases removed from V and 6 bases from J, the gap between germline ends came to 13 bases. The table came from immunoSEQ multiplex PCR; TCRdb's copy has only in-frame clones and leaves some out. The sample lists over 200,000 clones, 88% occurring once. V and J are TRBV12-3 or TRBV12-4 and TRBJ1-2; a possible D gene is TRBD1 (5 bases). The TCR originated in a woman in her 40s who had recovered from COVID-19. Sequenced material: peripheral blood. The CDR3 nucleotides read TGTGCCAGCAGTCCGGGCCAGGGCCATGGCTACACCTTC. It specifies CASSPGQGHGYTF.